This entry lists 12 T cell receptor beta chains sequenced from one sample in a study of T cell responses to AZD1222 COVID-19 vaccine. The table came from immunoSEQ multiplex PCR; TCRdb's copy has only in-frame clones and leaves some out. The sample holds roughly 150,000 clones, approximately 86% seen once. This material consisted of peripheral blood, taken after recovery from COVID-19. These TCRs come from an adult who had recovered from COVID-19.

The chain combines TRBV29-1 with TRBJ1-2, with D possibly matching TRBD1 (5 bases). Germline assignment: CDR1 SQVTM and CDR2 ANQGSEA. V was trimmed by 6 bases and J by 5 bases, leaving 13 bases between them. This CDR3 is 12 amino acids long. As DNA, the CDR3 is TGCAGCGTGTCCAAGGGGCGATATGGCTACACCTTC. Translated, it gives CSVSKGRYGYTF.

The chain uses TRBV5-4 and TRBJ1-1; TRBD1 might be the D (6 bases). The CDR3 is 12 residues long. The germline V gene has CDR1 SGHNT and CDR2 YYREEE (reference sequence). V was clipped by 3 bases and J by 6 bases, with 9 bases between them. CDR3 coding DNA: TGTGCCAGCAGCTCCGGGGGCCCTGAAGCTTTCTTT. Its protein is CASSSGGPEAFF.

The V call is TRBV7-9, the J call TRBJ2-7; possibly TRBD1 or TRBD2 for D (5 bases each). Trimming took 2 bases from V and 5 from J, leaving 16 bases between them. The CDR3 is 15 residues long. The germline V gene has CDR1 SEHNR and CDR2 FQNEAQ (reference sequence). The CDR3 nucleotides read TGTGCCAGCAGCTTAACCGGGACGGCTATGGACGAGCAGTACTTC. Amino acids: CASSLTGTAMDEQYF.

J is TRBJ1-1 and V is TRBV5-1; TRBD1 matches at 7 bases. The V gene end was trimmed by 5 bases and the J gene end by 3 bases; junction bases not matched to a gene: 10. This CDR3 is 15 amino acids long. CDR1 and CDR2 (germline): SGHRS, YFSETQ. CDR3 protein: CASRERGRGDTEAFF. The CDR3 DNA reads TGCGCCAGCAGGGAGAGGGGGCGCGGGGACACTGAAGCTTTCTTT.

The chain has TRBV28 and TRBJ1-5, with D perhaps TRBD1 (6 bases). CDR3 length: 13 residues. The germline V gene has CDR1 MDHEN and CDR2 SYDVKM. V lost 8 bases and J lost 4, with 12 bases in between. This CDR3 reads CASATGLNQPQHF. Written as DNA, the CDR3 is TGTGCCAGCGCTACAGGGCTAAATCAGCCCCAGCATTTT.

In this sample, this clone turned up once. The chain uses TRBV20-1 and TRBJ2-7; no clear D gene. Germline loops: CDR1 DFQATT, CDR2 SNEGSKA (reference sequence). V shed 2 bases and J shed 12 bases, with 14 bases lying between them. The CDR3 consists of 11 residues. The CDR3 loop is CSARSHQIGYF. As DNA, the CDR3 is TGCAGTGCTAGAAGCCACCAGATAGGGTACTTC.

The chain combines TRBV27 with TRBJ1-6; possible D gene TRBD1, 5 bases. CDR3 size: 15 residues. Germline loops: CDR1 MNHEY, CDR2 SMNVEV (reference sequence). V was cut by 7 bases and J by 0 bases, with 10 bases left in between. This CDR3 is CASKGQSSYNSPLHF. DNA of the CDR3: TGTGCCAGCAAAGGACAAAGCTCCTATAATTCACCCCTCCACTTT.

This chain connects TRBV7-2 to TRBJ2-7; TRBD1 matches 8 bases. With 5 bases clipped from V and 5 bases from J, the junction kept 5 bases outside the gene matches. Germline CDR1 and CDR2: SGHTA and FQGNSA. The CDR3 spans 13 residues. CDR3 loop: CASSVDRADEQYF. For the CDR3, the DNA is TGTGCCAGCAGCGTGGACAGGGCGGACGAGCAGTACTTC.

The V gene is TRBV7-8, the J gene TRBJ1-3; possible D gene TRBD1, 5 bases. The germline gives CDR1 SGHVS, CDR2 FQNEAQ. There are 15 residues in the CDR3. Deletions cut 1 base from V and 3 bases from J, with 10 bases between. CDR3 sequence (DNA): TGTGCCAGCAGCTTAGAGGGCAGGGTTGGAAACACCATATATTTT. Its protein is CASSLEGRVGNTIYF.

The rearrangement joins TRBV15 to TRBJ2-3; D ambiguous. The CDR3 has 16 amino acids. Per germline, CDR1 LNHNV and CDR2 YYDKDF (reference sequence). Deletions cut 0 bases from V and 1 base from J, with 11 bases between. The CDR3 here is CATSRDLGFGTDTQYF. CDR3 nucleotide sequence: TGTGCCACCAGCAGAGATCTAGGGTTCGGCACAGATACGCAGTATTTT.

This chain joins TRBV27 and TRBJ1-5, with 9 bases matching TRBD1. V shed 5 bases and J 0 bases; nucleotides not matched to a gene: 11. This CDR3 is 18 amino acids long. Germline V CDR1 and CDR2: MNHEY, SMNVEV (reference sequence). The CDR3 sequence is CASSPTGGQPNSNQPQHF. The CDR3 DNA follows: TGTGCCAGCAGTCCAACAGGGGGCCAGCCGAATAGCAATCAGCCCCAGCATTTT.

V and J are TRBV27 and TRBJ2-2; tentative D call: TRBD2 (5 bases). Trimming removed 6 bases at V and 2 bases at J, with 19 bases between. Looked up from germline, CDR1 is MNHEY and CDR2 is SMNVEV (reference sequence). The CDR3 is made up of 17 amino acids. The CDR3 protein is CASSDQEVLLNTGELFF. The CDR3 DNA follows: TGTGCCAGCAGCGATCAGGAGGTCCTATTAAACACCGGGGAGCTGTTTTTT.